This T cell receptor (beta chain) was recovered during a study of blood T cell repertoires in COVID-19. About the study: Samples representing acute and convalescent COVID-19 were sourced from the United States, Italy and Spain. T cells, B-cell-depleted T cells, or PBMCs provided the cDNA or gDNA that served as material.

Residents of about two dozen US areas, aged about 18 to 100 years, made up the participants. Assignments of participants to cohorts depended upon their own reported clinical history. The protocol was immunoSEQ multiplex PCR, while the TCRdb copy is restricted to in-frame clones and leaves out a portion. The sample has about 430,000 clones, roughly 90% seen once. The source is a young woman with acute COVID-19. Sample: PBMCs or T cells enriched from blood (not recorded which).

CDR3 bases: TGTGCCAGCAGTTACTCGGGAGACGGTTCAGATACGCAGTATTTT. This encodes CASSYSGDGSDTQYF. The V and J genes are TRBV6-5 and TRBJ2-3; possible D gene TRBD2, 5 bases. V dropped 0 bases and J dropped 4 bases, with 11 bases sitting between them. The V gene's germline CDR1 is MNHEY and CDR2 SVGAGI. The CDR3 sequence is 15 residues long.